A selection of T cell receptor beta chains follows, all from one sample in a study of T cells in localized non-small cell lung cancer. TCRdb's table, derived via immunoSEQ multiplex PCR, lists solely in-frame clones and lacks some. The repertoire has some 27,000 clones, 88% of them found once; the top ten carry over 10%. The sample here was peripheral blood, taken before any cancer treatment. The receptors were sampled from a female donor at least 60 years old with stage III squamous cell lung carcinoma. The CDR3 runs from the conserved cysteine through the conserved F or W. The D gene is left open where the match is weak. A row's size may be missing; if present it is once, few, many or a size class.

TGTGCCAGTAGTGTCACAGTGAACTATGGCTACACCTTC CASSVTVNYGYTF TRBJ1-2 NA NA TRBV19
TGTGCCAGCAGCTTTCGACTAGCGGGCACAGATACGCAGTATTTT CASSFRLAGTDTQYF TRBJ2-3 TRBD2 NA TRBV7-2
TGTGCCAGCAGGTTGGGACAGGGGGCGGGTGAGCAGTACTTC CASRLGQGAGEQYF TRBJ2-7 TRBD1 NA TRBV5-5
TGTGCCAGCAGGGATTATCTAAGTGGCTACACCTTC CASRDYLSGYTF TRBJ1-2 NA NA TRBV2
TGTGCCAGCACCCTTAGCGGGGGGGCCGTGCCCGGGGAGCTGTTTTTT CASTLSGGAVPGELFF TRBJ2-2 TRBD2 once TRBV9
TGTGCCTGGAGTTTCGGAACTAGCGGTTACCAAGAGACCCAGTACTTC CAWSFGTSGYQETQYF TRBJ2-5 TRBD2 NA TRBV30
TGTGCCAGCAGCCAAGATGCGGACAGGGCCATATATTTT CASSQDADRAIYF TRBJ1-3 TRBD1 NA TRBV4-2
TGTGCCAGCAGTGAGGCGGAAACCGGCGTTATCTATGGCTACACCTTC CASSEAETGVIYGYTF TRBJ1-2 NA NA TRBV25-1
TGCAGCGTCTTAGATGCGGAGACCCAGTACTTC CSVLDAETQYF TRBJ2-5 NA NA TRBV29-1
TGTGCCAGCTGGGACAGGGGAGCTGGGGCCAACGTCCTGACTTTC CASWDRGAGANVLTF TRBJ2-6 TRBD1 once TRBV6-6
TGTGCCAGCAGTGAATGGGGTTCCTACAATGAGCAGTTCTTC CASSEWGSYNEQFF TRBJ2-1 NA NA TRBV25-1
TGTGCCAGCAGCCTGGGACGGCTCACCATATATTTT CASSLGRLTIYF TRBJ1-3 NA NA TRBV5-8
TGTGCCAGCAGCTTGGGACTAGCGGGAGTGCAGTTCTTC CASSLGLAGVQFF TRBJ2-1 TRBD2 few TRBV7-9
TGTGCCAGCAGCCAAGCTGAGCGGGGCAACTACAATGAGCAGTTCTTC CASSQAERGNYNEQFF TRBJ2-1 TRBD2 NA TRBV4-2
TGTGCCAGCAGCTTAGGGGGGGGGCCCTACGAGCAGTACTTC CASSLGGGPYEQYF TRBJ2-7 NA once TRBV7-2
TGTGCCAGCAATGGGGGCCGAGTTCCCTCCTACGAGCAGTACTTC CASNGGRVPSYEQYF TRBJ2-7 NA NA TRBV2
TGTGCCAGCTCACCGTCCGGGAATTCACCCCTCCACTTT CASSPSGNSPLHF TRBJ1-6 NA NA TRBV18
TGTGCCAGCAGCTCCCCCGGGGGTAGCCATGAAAAACTGTTTTTT CASSSPGGSHEKLFF TRBJ1-4 NA NA TRBV11-2
TGTGCCAGCAGCAAGCAACAGGGGGCTGGTGGCTACACCTTC CASSKQQGAGGYTF TRBJ1-2 TRBD1 NA TRBV7-9
TGTGCCAGTAGTACCGGGCCTAGCACTGATACGCAGTATTTT CASSTGPSTDTQYF TRBJ2-3 NA NA TRBV19
TGTGCAAGTCGCTTACCTTCCTTTGACAGGTCGAAGGAATTAAACATTCAGTACTTC CASRLPSFDRSKELNIQYF TRBJ2-4 NA NA TRBV12-2
TGTGCCAGCAGCTTAGCGGCAGGGTTCAGGCAGCCCCAGCATTTT CASSLAAGFRQPQHF TRBJ1-5 NA NA TRBV7-2
TGCGCCAGCAGACCGGGGGGGCCGGGTGTGGATACGCAGTATTTT CASRPGGPGVDTQYF TRBJ2-3 TRBD2 NA TRBV5-1
TGTGCCTGGATGAAAAAGGGGGCCGCGAACACTGAAGCTTTCTTT CAWMKKGAANTEAFF TRBJ1-1 TRBD1 NA TRBV30
TGTGCCAGTAGTATGGTGGGGACGCTGGTCGAGCAGTACTTC CASSMVGTLVEQYF TRBJ2-7 NA NA TRBV19
TGTGCCAGCAGCCTGTTCGCGAGCTCCTACAATGAGCAGTTCTTC CASSLFASSYNEQFF TRBJ2-1 NA NA TRBV7-9
TGTGCCAGCAGCTTAGAGGGACAGGGTTATCAGCCCCAGCATTTT CASSLEGQGYQPQHF TRBJ1-5 TRBD1 NA TRBV7-2
TGTGCCAGCAGCTTAATAGGCAGGGGACAGGAGAACACTGAAGCTTTCTTT CASSLIGRGQENTEAFF TRBJ1-1 TRBD1 NA TRBV5-4